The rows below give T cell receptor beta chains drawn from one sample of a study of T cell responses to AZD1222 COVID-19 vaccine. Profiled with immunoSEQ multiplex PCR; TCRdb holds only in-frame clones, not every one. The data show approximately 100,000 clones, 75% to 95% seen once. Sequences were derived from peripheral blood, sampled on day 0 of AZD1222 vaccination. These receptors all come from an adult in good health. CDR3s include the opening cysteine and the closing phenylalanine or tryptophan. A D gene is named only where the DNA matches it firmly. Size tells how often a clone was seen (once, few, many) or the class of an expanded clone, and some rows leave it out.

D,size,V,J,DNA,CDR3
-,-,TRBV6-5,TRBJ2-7,TGTGCCAGCAGTTACCTCTACGAGCAGTACTTC,CASSYLYEQYF
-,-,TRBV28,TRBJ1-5,TGTGCCAGCAGTTTAATTTTTGGGGGGGGAAGCAATCAGCCCCAGCATTTT,CASSLIFGGGSNQPQHF
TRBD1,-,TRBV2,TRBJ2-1,TGTGCCAGCAATGGACAGGGGCTTTACAATGAGCAGTTCTTC,CASNGQGLYNEQFF
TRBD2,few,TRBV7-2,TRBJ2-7,TGTGCCAGCAGGGAGGCGGCTAGCGGGAGCTACGAGCAGTACTTC,CASREAASGSYEQYF
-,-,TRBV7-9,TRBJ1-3,TGTGCCAGCAGCTCACCAGGGGCGGACGGAAACACCATATATTTT,CASSSPGADGNTIYF
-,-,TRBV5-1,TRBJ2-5,TGCGCCAGCAGCGGGCAGGGTGAGACCCAGTACTTC,CASSGQGETQYF
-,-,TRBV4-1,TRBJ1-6,TGCGCCAGCAGCCCCCAGGGCTTTAGTAATTCACCCCTCCACTTT,CASSPQGFSNSPLHF
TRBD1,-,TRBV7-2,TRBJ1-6,TGTGCCAGCAGCTCAAACAGGGGTAATAATTCACCCCTCCACTTT,CASSSNRGNNSPLHF
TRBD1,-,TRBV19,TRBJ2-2,TGTGCCAGTAGGCGGACAGGGGGCGTCGACGGGGAGCTGTTTTTT,CASRRTGGVDGELFF
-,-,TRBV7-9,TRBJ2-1,TGTGCCAGCAGCCATCTCACAGGGGCGGGATCCTACAATGAGCAGTTCTTC,CASSHLTGAGSYNEQFF
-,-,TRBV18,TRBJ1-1,TGTGCCAGCTCACCGGAGGGGGGAGGGAGCACTTTCTTT,CASSPEGGGSTFF
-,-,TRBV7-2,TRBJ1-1,TGTGCCAGCAGCTTCACGGCCAGGGTGAACACTGAAGCTTTCTTT,CASSFTARVNTEAFF
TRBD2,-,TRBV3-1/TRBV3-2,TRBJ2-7,TGTGCCAGCAGCCTGAGCGGGGGATCCTACGAGCAGTACTTC,CASSLSGGSYEQYF
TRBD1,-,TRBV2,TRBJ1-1,TGTGCCAGCAGCGCACCCCTACTGACAGGGGGCACTGAAGCTTTCTTT,CASSAPLLTGGTEAFF
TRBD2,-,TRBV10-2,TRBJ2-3,TGCGCCAGCAGTGATAGCGGGAGGGGCACAGATACGCAGTATTTT,CASSDSGRGTDTQYF
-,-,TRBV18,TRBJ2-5,TGTGCCAGCTCACCCGCCCTGTTGCAAGGGACCCAGTACTTC,CASSPALLQGTQYF
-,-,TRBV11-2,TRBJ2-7,TGTGCCAGCAGCTTAAGGGAGCGGACGCAGGGAGGAGAGCAGTACTTC,CASSLRERTQGGEQYF
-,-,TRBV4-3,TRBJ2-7,TGCGCCAGCAGCCTTCGAGGGTCCCAAGCCTACGAGCAGTACTTC,CASSLRGSQAYEQYF
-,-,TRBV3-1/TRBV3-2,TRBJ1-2,TGTGCCAGCAGCCAGGCCACGGGAATTTATGGCTACACCTTC,CASSQATGIYGYTF
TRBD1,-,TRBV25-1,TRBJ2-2,TGTGCCAGCAGTGAATCCCCCGGGACAGGGTTTGTCGGGGAGCTGTTTTTT,CASSESPGTGFVGELFF
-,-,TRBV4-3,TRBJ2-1,TGCGCCAGCAGCCCCCAAGGGGGCTACAATGAGCAGTTCTTC,CASSPQGGYNEQFF
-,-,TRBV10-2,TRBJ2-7,TGCGCCAGCACTCGGGCGGACGGTTCCTACGAGCAGTACTTC,CASTRADGSYEQYF
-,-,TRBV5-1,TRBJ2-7,TGCGCCAGCAACAGGGACGGAGTTGCCGAGCAGTACTTC,CASNRDGVAEQYF
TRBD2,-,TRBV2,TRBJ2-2,TGTGCCAGCAGTAGACTAGCGGGAGGAAAGACCGGGGAGCTGTTTTTT,CASSRLAGGKTGELFF
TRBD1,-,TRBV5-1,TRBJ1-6,TGCGCCAGCAGCGCAGGACAGGGTACCTATAATTCACCCCTCCACTTT,CASSAGQGTYNSPLHF
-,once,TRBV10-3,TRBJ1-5,TGTGCCATCAGTGAAGGGGTCAATCAGCCCCAGCATTTT,CAISEGVNQPQHF